This entry lists 23 T cell receptor beta chains sequenced from one sample in a study of neurological immune-mediated disorders. Time point in this sample: longitudinal time-point 2. TCRdb reanalysed the 5' RACE reads using MiXCR and keeps one entry per CDR3 protein. The sample has about 80,000 distinct CDR3 sequences; more than 5% are singletons. Sequenced: PBMCs. The source of these receptors is a woman aged 60-70 years with multiple sclerosis.

This clonotype was seen at least ten times. The genes are TRBV12-3 or TRBV12-4 and TRBJ1-2; unclear D gene. This CDR3 contains 15 residues. V was clipped by 6 bases and J by 2 bases, with 16 bases between them. This CDR3 reads CASRPWRAPNYGYTF. As DNA, the CDR3 is TGTGCCAGCAGACCCTGGAGGGCCCCCAACTATGGCTACACCTTC.

This clonotype has ten or more counts. V is TRBV21-1 and J is TRBJ1-2; TRBD1 is taken as the D call from the table, unchecked against the DNA. TRBV21-1 is deemed a pseudogene. The CDR3 has 13 residues. CDR3 sequence reads: CARPGGRRYGYTF. The CDR3 DNA follows: TGTGCCAGACCAGGGGGACGTCGCTATGGCTACACCTTC.

This clonotype was counted ten times or more. This chain links TRBV10-3 with TRBJ1-5; D unclear. Germline lookup yields CDR1 ENHRY and CDR2 SYGVKD. Between the trimmed V and J ends, which lost 10 bases and 0 bases, there was a span of 13 bases. The length of the CDR3 is 14 residues. The CDR3, as DNA: TGTGCCACCGAAAAGGACGGTAGCAATCAGCCCCAGCATTTT. As protein: CATEKDGSNQPQHF.

This clonotype appeared many times. V is TRBV7-9 and J is TRBJ2-7, with D possibly TRBD2 on 5 matching bases. The CDR3 sequence is 13 residues long. With 0 bases removed from V and 6 bases from J, the gap between germline ends came to 9 bases. Germline CDR1 SEHNR, CDR2 FQNEAQ (reference sequence). CDR3 amino acids: CASSLAQAGEQYF. CDR3 DNA sequence: TGTGCCAGCAGCTTAGCGCAGGCGGGCGAGCAGTACTTC.

This clonotype was counted at least ten times. The gene calls are TRBV11-1 and TRBJ2-7; D uncertain. Germline lookup yields CDR1 SGHAT and CDR2 FQDESV (reference sequence). This CDR3 has 13 amino acids. V lost 5 bases and J lost 6, with 14 bases in between. Here the CDR3 reads CASSRVRVGEQYF. CDR3 sequence (DNA): TGTGCCAGCAGCCGCGTTCGCGTTGGCGAGCAGTACTTC.

This clonotype was seen ten or more times. The chain is built from TRBV2 and TRBJ2-3, with D perhaps matching TRBD2 (6 bases). V was trimmed by 4 bases and J by 0 bases, leaving 11 bases between them. CDR1 is SNHLY and CDR2 is FYNNEI in the germline V gene. The CDR3 sequence is 15 residues long. The CDR3 DNA reads as TGTGCCAGCAGTGGAGGGACTGCAAGCACAGATACGCAGTATTTT. Translation gives CASSGGTASTDTQYF. The whole variable domain, remainder taken from reference TRBV2 and TRBJ2-3, is EPEVTQTPSHQVTQMGQEVILRCVPISNHLYFYWYRQILGQKVEFLVSFYNNEISEKSEIFDDQFSVERPDGSNFTLKIRSTKLEDSAMYFCASSGGTASTDTQYFGPGTRLTVL.

In regard to this clonotype: An end of the junction does not agree with germline; a read error may underlie this. This chain joins TRBV5-1 and TRBJ2-7, with TRBD1 as a possible D gene (5 bases). Germline CDR1 is SGHRS and CDR2 is YFSETQ. This CDR3 is 15 amino acids long. CDR3 sequence (DNA): TGCGCCAGCAGATTGGTACAGGAACGACACTACGAGCAGTACTTC. Residues: CASRLVQERHYEQYF.

The sample holds many counts of this clonotype. This chain connects TRBV20-1 to TRBJ1-2, with a weak D call TRBD1 (6 bases). Germline-derived CDR1 and CDR2 are DFQATT and SNEGSKA (reference sequence). Trimming pared 3 bases from V and 4 bases from J, leaving 15 bases between. The CDR3 runs to 14 residues. Here the CDR3 DNA reads TGCAGTGCTAGCCGGGACACCCAAGCCTATGGCTACACCTTC. Its translation is CSASRDTQAYGYTF.

Ten or more counts support this clonotype. This chain joins TRBV29-1 and TRBJ2-1; 8 bases are a match to TRBD2. Per germline, CDR1 SQVTM and CDR2 ANQGSEA. CDR3 size: 11 residues. The V segment lost 5 bases and the J segment 14 bases; nucleotides outside the gene matches: 8. This CDR3 is CSVQGLAGEFF. As DNA, the CDR3 is TGCAGCGTTCAAGGACTAGCCGGGGAGTTCTTC.

This clonotype has a count of ten or more. The chain employs TRBV5-1 and TRBJ2-3, with D unresolved. In germline, CDR1 is SGHRS, CDR2 YFSETQ. The CDR3 consists of 14 residues. With 6 bases removed from V and 0 bases from J, the gap between germline ends came to 11 bases. The CDR3 loop is CASTGQVSTDTQYF. The CDR3 nucleotides are TGCGCCAGCACTGGTCAGGTTAGCACAGATACGCAGTATTTT. The full variable domain, completed using reference TRBV5-1 and TRBJ2-3, is KAGVTQTPRYLIKTRGQQVTLSCSPISGHRSVSWYQQTPGQGLQFLFEYFSETQRNKGNFPGRFSGRQFSNSRSEMNVSTLELGDSALYLCASTGQVSTDTQYFGPGTRLTVL.

This clonotype was detected ten times or more. The V call is TRBV5-1, the J call TRBJ1-2; D perhaps matches TRBD1 (6 bases). The germline V gene has CDR1 SGHRS and CDR2 YFSETQ. The CDR3 is made up of 14 amino acids. Trimming took off 4 bases at V and 4 bases at J, with 14 bases between the two ends. The CDR3, as DNA: TGCGCCAGCAGCCCCGGGGGGCCGAGCTATGGCTACACCTTC. Translated, it gives CASSPGGPSYGYTF.

This clonotype was detected ten times or more. V is TRBV5-6 and J is TRBJ1-5; 7 positions agree with TRBD1. The CDR3 totals 15 residues. The V gene end was trimmed by 4 bases and the J gene end by 2 bases; junction bases not matched to a gene: 6. Per germline, CDR1 SGHDT and CDR2 YYEEEE. The CDR3 sequence: CASSTGDFGNQPQHF. In DNA, the CDR3 is TGTGCCAGCAGCACAGGGGATTTTGGCAATCAGCCCCAGCATTTT.

Only a few counts were recorded for this clonotype. This sequence joins TRBV5-1 and TRBJ2-7; unclear D gene. The CDR3 contains 15 residues. In germline, CDR1 is SGHRS, CDR2 YFSETQ. Trimming shortened V by 4 bases and J by 0 bases, and 14 bases separated the two germline ends. As DNA, the CDR3 is TGCGCCAGCAGCCCTGAGACCGCGGCCTCCTACGAGCAGTACTTC. Its translation is CASSPETAASYEQYF.

This clonotype was recorded at least ten times. The genes are TRBV11-2 and TRBJ1-3; tentative D call: TRBD1 (5 bases). Trimming stripped 2 bases from V and 0 bases from J, with 14 bases between. The CDR3 consists of 17 residues. The germline gives CDR1 SGHAT, CDR2 FQNNGV. The CDR3 is CASSLHRDANSGNTIYF. CDR3 bases: TGTGCCAGCAGCTTACACCGGGACGCCAACTCTGGAAACACCATATATTTT.

This clonotype occurred many times. The genes are TRBV2 and TRBJ1-3; D gene ambiguous. V lost 7 bases to trimming and J lost 2 bases, with 12 bases between them. The CDR3 covers 14 residues. Germline V gene sequence: CDR1 SNHLY, CDR2 FYNNEI. As DNA, the CDR3 is TGTGCCAGCATCCCAGATTTACCTGGAAACACCATATATTTT. This translates into CASIPDLPGNTIYF.

The CDR3 coding sequence is TGTGCCAGCAGTCCCAGAGGGACTAGCGGGTACAATGAGCAGTTCTTC. Its translation is CASSPRGTSGYNEQFF. This rearrangement joins TRBV12-3 or TRBV12-4 to TRBJ2-1; TRBD2 matches at 12 bases. V was clipped by 5 bases and J by 4 bases; unmatched bases: 6. The CDR3 loop spans 16 amino acids.

This clonotype has a count of ten or more. The rearrangement joins TRBV10-3 to TRBJ2-1; no clear D. V lost 0 bases to trimming and J lost 6 bases, with 9 bases between them. Germline loops: CDR1 ENHRY, CDR2 SYGVKD. This CDR3 region has 14 residues. In DNA form, the CDR3 reads TGTGCCATCAGTGAGTCGACTCTTGGCAATGAGCAGTTCTTC. This translates into CAISESTLGNEQFF.

The table lists this clonotype with many counts. The J gene is TRBJ2-1, the V gene TRBV5-4, with 8 positions matching TRBD2. J was trimmed by 11 bases and V by 1 base; bases with no gene match: 5. The CDR3 runs to 13 residues. Germline lookup yields CDR1 SGHNT and CDR2 YYREEE (reference sequence). The CDR3 reads CASSLRGGPKQFF. The CDR3 region has the DNA TGTGCCAGCAGCTTGCGGGGGGGCCCAAAGCAGTTCTTC.

This clonotype was detected ten times or more. The V and J genes are TRBV29-1 and TRBJ1-1, with 9 bases lining up with TRBD1. V lost 7 bases, J lost 6 bases, and 6 bases stayed unmatched. The CDR3 extends over 12 amino acids. Germline V gene lookup returns CDR1 SQVTM and CDR2 ANQGSEA. The CDR3 region is CSGHRGPAEAFF. CDR3 DNA sequence: TGCAGCGGTCACAGGGGGCCGGCTGAAGCTTTCTTT.

The sample holds many counts of this clonotype. The J gene is TRBJ1-1, the V gene TRBV7-2; the D gene is possibly TRBD1 (5 bases). The ends were cut back, 1 base at V and 2 bases at J, with 11 bases in the middle. This CDR3 region has 15 residues. Per germline, CDR1 SGHTA and CDR2 FQGNSA. CDR3 DNA: TGTGCCAGCAGCTTAGGTTCGCAGGGAAACACTGAAGCTTTCTTT. Amino acids: CASSLGSQGNTEAFF. The whole variable domain, remainder taken from reference TRBV7-2 and TRBJ1-1, is GAGVSQSPSNKVTEKGKDVELRCDPISGHTALYWYRQSLGQGLEFLIYFQGNSAPDKSGLPSDRFSAERTGGSVSTLTIQRTQQEDSAVYLCASSLGSQGNTEAFFGQGTRLTVV.

The table lists this clonotype with many counts. The CDR3 protein is CSARDEGQGAYTF. As DNA, the CDR3 is TGCAGTGCTAGAGATGAGGGACAGGGGGCCTACACCTTC. The chain links TRBV20-1 to TRBJ1-2, with 12 positions matching TRBD1. The germline CDR1 and CDR2 sequences are DFQATT and SNEGSKA (reference sequence). Unmatched junction bases numbered 3, after V lost 0 bases and J lost 10 bases. The CDR3 is 13 residues long.

The chain combines TRBV29-1 with TRBJ2-7, with 10 positions matching TRBD1. V dropped 1 base and J dropped 2; count of bases not matched to a gene: 2. The CDR3 is made up of 14 amino acids. Germline CDR1 reads SQVTM; CDR2 reads ANQGSEA. In DNA form, the CDR3 reads TGCAGCGTTGAAGGGACAGGGGGGGCCTACGAGCAGTACTTC. Amino acid sequence: CSVEGTGGAYEQYF.

This clonotype was found many times. The V call is TRBV5-1, the J call TRBJ2-2; 10 positions agree with TRBD2. The CDR3 consists of 16 residues. J lost 4 bases, V lost 0 bases, and 3 bases had no gene match. Germline lookup yields CDR1 SGHRS and CDR2 YFSETQ. CDR3 nucleotides: TGCGCCAGCAGCTTGGCTCGACTAGCGGGCACCGGGGAGCTGTTTTTT. Its translation is CASSLARLAGTGELFF.